What follows are 27 T cell receptor beta chains derived from one specimen sequenced in a study of cytomegalovirus exposure and HLA in healthy donors (dated by TCRdb to 2016 to 2017). Libraries were built with the immunoSEQ multiplex PCR assay. For the multiplex PCR, a mixture combining 60 forward primers for TCR Vbeta segments and 13 reverse primers for TCR Jbeta segments was used. TCRdb took over this immuneACCESS table, retaining in-frame rearrangements with V and J assigned. Such tables are incomplete; in checked studies, under half of the missing clones stem from an unresolved V gene, and the remainder is unexplained. The table for this sample lists about 100,000 clones; around 84% of them were counted only once. Jointly, the top ten make up around 1.2% of the sample. Sequencing was done on a sample of PBMCs. Receptors originate from a woman younger than 30 in good health and CMV-seronegative.

This sequence joins TRBV9 and TRBJ2-1; TRBD2 matches 7 bases. V lost 5 bases to trimming and J lost 10 bases; unmatched junction nucleotides: 9. The CDR3 is 13 residues long. Germline V CDR1 and CDR2: SGDLS, YYNGEE. The CDR3 sequence: CASRPLAVYEQFF. DNA for the CDR3: TGTGCCAGCAGGCCCCTAGCGGTGTACGAGCAGTTCTTC. The full variable domain, completed using reference TRBV9 and TRBJ2-1, is DSGVTQTPKHLITATGQRVTLRCSPRSGDLSVYWYQQSLDQGLQFLIQYYNGEERAKGNILERFSAQQFPDLHSELNLSSLELGDSALYFCASRPLAVYEQFFGPGTRLTVL.

The chain uses TRBV7-7 and TRBJ2-1; 8 bases map to TRBD2. Looked up from germline, CDR1 is SSHAT and CDR2 is FNYEAQ (reference sequence). The CDR3 totals 15 residues. DNA for the CDR3: TGTGCTAGATTAGGCGGGAGGCTAACGGGAAATGAGCAGTTCTTC. The encoded protein is CARLGGRLTGNEQFF.

This chain joins TRBV30 and TRBJ2-7; TRBD2 is a possible D gene (6 bases). The CDR3 covers 14 residues. V lost 1 base and J lost 3, with 13 bases in between. CDR1 and CDR2 (germline): GTSNPN, SVGIG (reference sequence). The CDR3 DNA sequence: TGTGCCTGGAGTGAGGCTAGCGAGCTCTACGAGCAGTACTTC. This codes for CAWSEASELYEQYF.

The chain has TRBV30 and TRBJ2-7, with D tentatively TRBD2 (7 bases). This CDR3 contains 20 residues. The V end was cut by 0 bases, the J end by 6 bases, with 33 bases between. CDR1 is GTSNPN and CDR2 is SVGIG in the germline V gene (reference sequence). The CDR3 sequence: CAWSVGRTRGAGIDLVEQYF. Written as DNA, the CDR3 is TGTGCCTGGAGTGTAGGTCGGACTAGGGGGGCGGGGATTGATCTTGTCGAGCAGTACTTC.

The chain is built from TRBV4-1 and TRBJ2-2; 8 nucleotides line up with TRBD2. The V and J ends lost 1 base and 7 bases, in that order; junction bases with no gene match: 8. The CDR3 loop spans 16 amino acids. CDR1 and CDR2 from the germline V gene are MGHRA and YSYEKL. The CDR3 sequence: CASSQASGGLIGELFF. The CDR3 region has the DNA TGCGCCAGCAGCCAAGCATCGGGGGGGCTGATCGGGGAGCTGTTTTTT.

The J gene is TRBJ1-4, the V gene TRBV2, with 8 bases lining up with TRBD1. Germline V gene data show CDR1 as SNHLY and CDR2 as FYNNEI. CDR3 length: 14 amino acids. The junction had 6 bases not matched to a gene; V was cut back by 7 bases and J by 5 bases. CDR3 DNA sequence: TGTGCCAGCAACCCAGACAGGGGAAATGAAAAACTGTTTTTT. As protein: CASNPDRGNEKLFF. The full variable domain, its missing parts supplied by reference TRBV2 and TRBJ1-4, is EPEVTQTPSHQVTQMGQEVILRCVPISNHLYFYWYRQILGQKVEFLVSFYNNEISEKSEIFDDQFSVERPDGSNFTLKIRSTKLEDSAMYFCASNPDRGNEKLFFGSGTQLSVL.

The chain couples TRBV28 to TRBJ2-7; 14 bases match TRBD2. V gave up 4 bases and J gave up 7 bases; unmatched junction bases: 6. The germline CDR1 and CDR2 sequences are MDHEN and SYDVKM. CDR3 length equals 15 residues. CDR3 loop: CASSSGTSGRREQYF. The CDR3 DNA sequence: TGTGCCAGCAGTTCAGGGACTAGCGGGAGAAGGGAGCAGTACTTC.

The J gene is TRBJ2-1, the V gene TRBV19, with TRBD2 matching over 13 bases. CDR1 is LNHDA, CDR2 SQIVND, per germline (reference sequence). The CDR3 is 17 residues long. The V and J ends lost 4 bases and 6 bases, in that order; junction bases with no gene match: 9. CDR3 residues: CASSTPRTSGSTNEQFF. The CDR3 DNA reads TGTGCCAGTAGTACCCCCAGGACTAGCGGGAGTACCAATGAGCAGTTCTTC.

The chain has TRBV6-1 and TRBJ1-1, with a tentative D call TRBD1 (6 bases). Germline V gene data show CDR1 as MNHNS and CDR2 as SASEGT. The V end was cut by 3 bases, the J end by 1 base, with 12 bases between. This CDR3 comprises 15 residues. CDR3 nucleotide sequence: TGTGCCAGCAGTGACCCAATGACAGGGAACACTGAAGCTTTCTTT. Protein product: CASSDPMTGNTEAFF.

This clone was counted a single time. The chain couples TRBV27 to TRBJ2-7; TRBD2 is a possible D gene (6 bases). This CDR3 is 14 amino acids long. The germline gives CDR1 MNHEY, CDR2 SMNVEV (reference sequence). Between the trimmed V and J ends, which lost 8 bases and 0 bases, there was a span of 14 bases. The CDR3 spells CASRRGPSSYEQYF. DNA of the CDR3: TGTGCCAGCCGGAGGGGCCCAAGCTCCTACGAGCAGTACTTC.

This CDR3 reads CASSLNPAGQRVTQYF. The CDR3 nucleotides read TGTGCCAGCAGCTTAAACCCGGCGGGCCAGAGGGTGACCCAGTACTTC. The chain carries TRBV7-3 and TRBJ2-5, with D perhaps TRBD2 (5 bases). The CDR3 is made up of 16 amino acids. Between the trimmed V and J ends, which lost 1 base and 7 bases, there was a span of 19 bases. Germline assignment: CDR1 SGHTA and CDR2 FQGTGA.

The CDR3 loop is CASRGTGSSYEQYF. The CDR3 nucleotides are TGTGCCAGCAGGGGAACGGGGAGCTCCTACGAGCAGTACTTC. V is TRBV7-8 and J is TRBJ2-7, with a weak D call TRBD2 (5 bases). Germline CDR1 and CDR2: SGHVS and FQNEAQ. V was cut by 6 bases and J by 0 bases, with 12 bases left in between. The CDR3 runs to 14 residues.

This sequence joins TRBV9 and TRBJ2-7, with 9 positions matching TRBD2. Germline V gene lookup returns CDR1 SGDLS and CDR2 YYNGEE. This CDR3 contains 17 residues. The V segment lost 2 bases and the J segment 0 bases; nucleotides outside the gene matches: 9. CDR3 amino acids: CASSVNPSGTPSYEQYF. CDR3 nucleotide sequence: TGTGCCAGCAGCGTCAACCCTAGCGGGACCCCCTCCTACGAGCAGTACTTC.

This clone was seen a single time. The V call is TRBV7-2, the J call TRBJ2-6; D unresolved. Trimming shortened V by 0 bases and J by 0 bases, and 12 bases separated the two germline ends. The CDR3 consists of 18 residues. CDR1 is SGHTA, CDR2 FQGNSA, per germline. Here the CDR3 reads CASSLARHRYSGANVLTF. CDR3 nucleotides: TGTGCCAGCAGCTTAGCGCGGCACCGCTACTCTGGGGCCAACGTCCTGACTTTC. Filled out from reference TRBV7-2 and TRBJ2-6, the complete variable domain reads GAGVSQSPSNKVTEKGKDVELRCDPISGHTALYWYRQSLGQGLEFLIYFQGNSAPDKSGLPSDRFSAERTGGSVSTLTIQRTQQEDSAVYLCASSLARHRYSGANVLTFGAGSRLTVL.

The genes are TRBV11-2 and TRBJ2-5, with unresolved D. Looked up from germline, CDR1 is SGHAT and CDR2 is FQNNGV. The CDR3 covers 12 residues. V lost 2 bases, J lost 5 bases, and 6 bases lay in between. This CDR3 reads CASSLSAETQYF. CDR3 DNA: TGTGCCAGCAGCTTAAGTGCGGAGACCCAGTACTTC.

V usage is TRBV12-1 and J usage is TRBJ2-4; the table's D call of TRBD1 was not tested on the DNA. TRBV12-1 corresponds to a pseudogene. The CDR3 extends over 15 amino acids. The CDR3 is CASSFAHLAKNIQYF. DNA of the CDR3: TGTGCCAGCAGCTTTGCCCATTTAGCCAAAAACATTCAGTACTTC.

This chain links TRBV6-1 with TRBJ1-5; TRBD1 matches 10 bases. The CDR3 consists of 20 residues. Trimming took 2 bases from V and 6 from J; bases not matched to a gene: 19. Germline V gives CDR1 MNHNS, CDR2 SASEGT. Here the CDR3 DNA reads TGTGCCAGCAGTGAAACTTTTAGGGACAGGGGCTCAGGGACGGGTCAGCCCCAGCATTTT. Amino acids: CASSETFRDRGSGTGQPQHF.

The chain employs TRBV25-1 and TRBJ2-6, with D possibly matching TRBD1 (5 bases). CDR3 length equals 16 residues. Trimming stripped 4 bases from V and 0 bases from J, with 10 bases between. CDR1 MGHDK and CDR2 SYGVNS come from the germline V gene. This chain's CDR3 is CASSARQISGANVLTF. The CDR3 DNA reads TGTGCCAGCAGTGCAAGACAGATCTCTGGGGCCAACGTCCTGACTTTC.

The chain carries TRBV4-2 and TRBJ2-7; D is possibly TRBD2 (6 bases). CDR3 size: 14 residues. Germline V gene data show CDR1 as LGHNA and CDR2 as YNFKEQ. V dropped 5 bases and J dropped 5 bases, with 16 bases sitting between them. CDR3: CASSSGLGLHEQYF. The CDR3 DNA reads TGTGCCAGCAGCTCGGGACTTGGATTGCACGAGCAGTACTTC.

The chain combines TRBV6-4 with TRBJ1-3; 8 bases align to TRBD1. Trimming took 5 bases from V and 4 from J; bases not matched to a gene: 7. Germline V gene sequence: CDR1 MRHNA, CDR2 SNTAGT. The CDR3 is 15 residues long. CDR3 DNA: TGTGCCAGCAGTTCGCAGGGGGCTTTCGGAAACACCATATATTTT. This encodes CASSSQGAFGNTIYF.

The gene calls are TRBV25-1 and TRBJ2-3; a possible D gene is TRBD1 (6 bases). V lost 5 bases, J lost 1 base, and 16 bases lay in between. Germline values: CDR1 MGHDK, CDR2 SYGVNS. This CDR3 has 16 residues. The DNA of the CDR3 is TGTGCCAGCAGTACACCGGGACATCCTGGCACAGATACGCAGTATTTT. Translating gives CASSTPGHPGTDTQYF.

This chain uses TRBV14 with TRBJ1-6; TRBD1 is a possible D gene (6 bases). The CDR3 sequence is 16 residues long. Trimming removed 0 bases from V and 8 bases from J, with 14 bases in between. Germline CDR1 SGHDN, CDR2 FVKESK. The CDR3 DNA follows: TGTGCCAGCAGCCAAGATCCGGTGGGGGCTTATTCACCCCTCCACTTT. Protein product: CASSQDPVGAYSPLHF.

The rearrangement joins TRBV2 to TRBJ2-5; TRBD1 aligns across 12 bases. The J call may be mistaken, given a closer DNA end match to TRBJ2-7. CDR3 length: 17 amino acids. Germline V lookup: CDR1 SNHLY, CDR2 FYNNEI. In DNA, the CDR3 is TGTGCCAGCAGTGACATGGGACAGGGGGCTTACTCCTACGAGCAGTACTTC. This codes for CASSDMGQGAYSYEQYF.

The chain combines TRBV19 with TRBJ1-6; D call uncertain. CDR1 and CDR2 from the germline V gene are LNHDA and SQIVND (reference sequence). The CDR3 extends over 13 amino acids. Trimming took off 6 bases at V and 8 bases at J, with 11 bases between the two ends. In nucleotides, the CDR3 is TGTGCCAGTAGGGAGGTTGGTCATTCACCCCTCCACTTT. This codes for CASREVGHSPLHF.

V is TRBV19 and J is TRBJ1-5; D gene unclear. With 0 bases removed from V and 2 bases from J, the gap between germline ends came to 8 bases. CDR1 and CDR2 (germline): LNHDA, SQIVND (reference sequence). CDR3 length equals 15 residues. For the CDR3, the DNA is TGTGCCAGTAGTATAGATGGGGAGGGCAATCAGCCCCAGCATTTT. This translates into CASSIDGEGNQPQHF.

This clone was picked up one time. This chain uses TRBV5-1 with TRBJ2-5; D gene unclear. Germline V gives CDR1 SGHRS, CDR2 YFSETQ. The CDR3 covers 13 residues. Trimming removed 4 bases from V and 5 bases from J, with 12 bases in between. CDR3 coding DNA: TGCGCCAGCAGCCCGGGTATCGTTGAGACCCAGTACTTC. It yields the protein CASSPGIVETQYF.

The genes are TRBV29-1 and TRBJ2-1, with D possibly being TRBD1 (7 bases). In germline, CDR1 is SQVTM, CDR2 ANQGSEA. V dropped 4 bases and J dropped 5 bases, with 18 bases sitting between them. This CDR3 spans 15 amino acids. The chain's CDR3 is CSVGFRLGGHNEQFF. The CDR3 DNA sequence: TGCAGCGTTGGTTTCCGACTAGGGGGCCACAATGAGCAGTTCTTC.